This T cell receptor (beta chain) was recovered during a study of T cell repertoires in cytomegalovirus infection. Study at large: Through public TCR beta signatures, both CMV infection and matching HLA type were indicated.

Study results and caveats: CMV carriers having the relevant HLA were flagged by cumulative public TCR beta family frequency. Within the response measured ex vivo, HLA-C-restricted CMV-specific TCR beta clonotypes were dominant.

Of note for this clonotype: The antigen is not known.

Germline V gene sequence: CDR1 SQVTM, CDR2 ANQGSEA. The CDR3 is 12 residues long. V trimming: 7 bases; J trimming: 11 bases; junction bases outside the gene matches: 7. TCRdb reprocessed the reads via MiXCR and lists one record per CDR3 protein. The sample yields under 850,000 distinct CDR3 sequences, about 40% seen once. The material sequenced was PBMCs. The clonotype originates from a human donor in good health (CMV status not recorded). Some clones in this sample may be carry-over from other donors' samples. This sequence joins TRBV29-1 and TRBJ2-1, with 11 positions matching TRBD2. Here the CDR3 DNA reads TGCAGCGAGACTAGCGGGGACTACCAGCAGTTCTTC. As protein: CSETSGDYQQFF.